The 15 T cell receptor beta chains below all came from one sample that was sequenced in a study of cytomegalovirus exposure and HLA in healthy donors. PCR used 60 Vbeta primers and 13 Jbeta primers. Data came from immunoSEQ multiplex PCR; TCRdb stores just in-frame clones and leaves some out. There are some 96,000 clones in the sample, with roughly 3.4% held by the top ten. The sequenced sample was PBMCs. All receptors derive from a woman aged 30 to 39 in good health and CMV-seronegative.

The chain combines TRBV19 with TRBJ1-2; 12 bases match TRBD1. CDR1 and CDR2 from the germline V gene are LNHDA and SQIVND (reference sequence). With 5 bases clipped from V and 5 bases from J, the junction kept 6 bases outside the gene matches. The CDR3 spans 15 residues. The CDR3, as DNA: TGTGCCAGTAGTGTCGGGACAGGGGGCGGATATGGCTACACCTTC. Its translation is CASSVGTGGGYGYTF.

The chain couples TRBV6-4 to TRBJ2-5; the match to TRBD2 covers 8 bases. The J call may not be correct, given that the DNA end is closer to TRBJ2-7. The CDR3 spans 15 residues. Germline CDR1 and CDR2: MRHNA and SNTAGT. Here the CDR3 DNA reads TGTGCCAGCGCACCGAGGAGCGGGAGTTTATGCGAGCAGTACTTC. Residues: CASAPRSGSLCEQYF.

The chain couples TRBV14 to TRBJ2-3, with 10 bases that match TRBD2. Germline CDR1 and CDR2: SGHDN and FVKESK. The CDR3 runs 15 residues. J lost 2 bases, V lost 4 bases, and 3 bases had no gene match. This chain's CDR3 is CASSPLAGFTDTQYF. In DNA form, the CDR3 reads TGTGCCAGCAGCCCACTAGCGGGGTTCACAGATACGCAGTATTTT.

The genes are TRBV5-4 and TRBJ2-5; TRBD2 agrees at 10 bases. The CDR3 consists of 16 residues. Trimming at V came to 3 bases and at J to 1 base, leaving 6 bases not matched to a gene. Germline V gene lookup returns CDR1 SGHNT and CDR2 YYREEE (reference sequence). The CDR3 sequence is CASSSSLAGAQETQYF. DNA for the CDR3: TGTGCCAGCAGCTCCTCTCTAGCGGGGGCCCAAGAGACCCAGTACTTC.

The chain has TRBV19 and TRBJ1-2; no reliable D call. The CDR3 covers 12 residues. In germline, CDR1 is LNHDA, CDR2 SQIVND (reference sequence). V lost 4 bases to trimming and J lost 5 bases, with 8 bases between them. The CDR3 reads CASSSPTYGYTF. DNA for the CDR3: TGTGCCAGTAGTAGTCCTACTTATGGCTACACCTTC.

The chain has TRBV7-2 and TRBJ2-2; 9 positions match TRBD2. The CDR3 sequence is 16 residues long. Germline CDR1 reads SGHTA; CDR2 reads FQGNSA. The trim removed 5 bases at V and 4 bases at J, leaving 8 bases unmatched. The CDR3 region has the DNA TGTGCCAGCAGCGGACGGACTAGCGCGGTCACCGGGGAGCTGTTTTTT. Translation gives CASSGRTSAVTGELFF.

CDR3 protein: CASSTRSSGANVLTF. CDR3 nucleotides: TGTGCCAGCAGCACCCGGAGCTCTGGGGCCAACGTCCTGACTTTC. This chain links TRBV11-2 with TRBJ2-6; D uncertain. Deletions cut 5 bases from V and 0 bases from J, with 8 bases between. The CDR3 contains 15 residues. Per the germline V gene, CDR1 is SGHAT and CDR2 is FQNNGV.

V usage is TRBV2 and J usage is TRBJ1-5; 7 bases are a match to TRBD1. J lost 1 base, V lost 7 bases, and 7 bases had no gene match. Germline CDR1 SNHLY, CDR2 FYNNEI. The CDR3 consists of 15 residues. The CDR3 nucleotides are TGTGCCAGCAAGGGGGCCCCCCTCAGCAATCAGCCCCAGCATTTT. The encoded protein is CASKGAPLSNQPQHF.

V and J are TRBV18 and TRBJ1-5; perhaps TRBD1 as D (5 bases). The CDR3 runs to 18 residues. The V end was cut by 3 bases, the J end by 2 bases, with 20 bases between. Germline assignment: CDR1 KGHSH and CDR2 LQKENI. The CDR3 is CASSPPLGTPGGNQPQHF. In DNA, the CDR3 is TGTGCCAGCTCACCGCCCTTGGGCACTCCGGGGGGCAATCAGCCCCAGCATTTT. Drawing the rest from reference TRBV18 and TRBJ1-5, the complete variable domain is NAGVMQNPRHLVRRRGQEARLRCSPMKGHSHVYWYRQLPEEGLKFMVYLQKENIIDESGMPKERFSAEFPKEGPSILRIQQVVRGDSAAYFCASSPPLGTPGGNQPQHFGDGTRLSIL.

The chain recombines TRBV4-1 with TRBJ2-1; D gene ambiguous. The CDR3 runs 15 residues. Germline lookup yields CDR1 MGHRA and CDR2 YSYEKL. The V end was cut by 4 bases, the J end by 5 bases, with 15 bases between. As DNA, the CDR3 is TGCGCCAGCAGCCCGGTCTTTGATCCCAACAATGAGCAGTTCTTC. Amino acids: CASSPVFDPNNEQFF.

The rearrangement uses TRBV5-1 and TRBJ1-1, with no clear D. Looked up from germline, CDR1 is SGHRS and CDR2 is YFSETQ. This CDR3 spans 13 amino acids. V lost 5 bases, J lost 0 bases, and 8 bases lay in between. The CDR3: CASRISVNTEAFF. DNA for the CDR3: TGCGCCAGCAGAATTTCGGTGAACACTGAAGCTTTCTTT.

The rearrangement links TRBV11-2 to TRBJ1-6; D is uncertain. Between the trimmed V and J ends, which lost 0 bases and 9 bases, there was a span of 6 bases. The CDR3 consists of 13 residues. Germline V gene lookup returns CDR1 SGHAT and CDR2 FQNNGV. The CDR3 region has the DNA TGTGCCAGCAGCTTAGAAACGGGTTCACCCCTCCACTTT. Translated: CASSLETGSPLHF.

This chain connects TRBV5-4 to TRBJ2-5; D may be TRBD1 (6 bases). The CDR3 runs 15 residues. The V gene lost 4 bases and the J gene lost 1 base, with 14 bases spanning the gap. Germline V gene data show CDR1 as SGHNT and CDR2 as YYREEE (reference sequence). In DNA form, the CDR3 reads TGTGCCAGCAGCCTTAACCCGACAGGCCAAGAGACCCAGTACTTC. Its protein product is CASSLNPTGQETQYF.

V gene TRBV10-3 combines with J gene TRBJ2-7; D is perhaps TRBD1 (5 bases). V was cut by 3 bases and J by 5 bases, with 11 bases left in between. CDR3 length: 13 amino acids. Germline V lookup: CDR1 ENHRY, CDR2 SYGVKD. CDR3 DNA sequence: TGTGCCATCAGTGATTTCAGGGAAGACGAGCAGTACTTC. Residues: CAISDFREDEQYF.

V and J are TRBV27 and TRBJ2-3; 10 bases match TRBD2. The J segment lost 4 bases and the V segment lost 6 bases, leaving 4 bases of the junction unmatched. The CDR3 totals 14 residues. Germline lookup yields CDR1 MNHEY and CDR2 SMNVEV (reference sequence). The CDR3 loop reads CASRASGGADTQYF. The CDR3 DNA reads TGTGCCAGCAGAGCTAGCGGGGGCGCAGATACGCAGTATTTT.